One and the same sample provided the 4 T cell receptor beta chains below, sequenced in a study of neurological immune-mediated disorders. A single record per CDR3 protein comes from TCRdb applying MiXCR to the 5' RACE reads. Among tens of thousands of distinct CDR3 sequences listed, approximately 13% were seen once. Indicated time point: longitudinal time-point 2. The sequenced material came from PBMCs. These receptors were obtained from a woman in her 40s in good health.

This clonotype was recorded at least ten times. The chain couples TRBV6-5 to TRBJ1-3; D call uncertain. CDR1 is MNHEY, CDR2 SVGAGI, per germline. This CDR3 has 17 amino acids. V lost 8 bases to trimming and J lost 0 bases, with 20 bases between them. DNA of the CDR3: TGTGCCAGCGGTTCCTATACGAGGGCCATCTCTGGAAACACCATATATTTT. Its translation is CASGSYTRAISGNTIYF.

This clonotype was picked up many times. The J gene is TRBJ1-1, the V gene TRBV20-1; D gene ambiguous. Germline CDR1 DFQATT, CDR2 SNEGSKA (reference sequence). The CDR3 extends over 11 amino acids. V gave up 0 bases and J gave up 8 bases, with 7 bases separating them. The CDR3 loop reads CSARDTQEAFF. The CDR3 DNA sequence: TGCAGTGCTAGAGATACCCAGGAAGCTTTCTTT.

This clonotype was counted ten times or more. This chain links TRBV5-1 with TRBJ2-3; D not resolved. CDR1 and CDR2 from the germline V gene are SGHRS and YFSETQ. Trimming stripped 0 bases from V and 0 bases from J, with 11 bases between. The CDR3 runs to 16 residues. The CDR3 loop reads CASSLDPFSSTDTQYF. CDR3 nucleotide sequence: TGCGCCAGCAGCTTGGATCCTTTCTCTAGCACAGATACGCAGTATTTT.

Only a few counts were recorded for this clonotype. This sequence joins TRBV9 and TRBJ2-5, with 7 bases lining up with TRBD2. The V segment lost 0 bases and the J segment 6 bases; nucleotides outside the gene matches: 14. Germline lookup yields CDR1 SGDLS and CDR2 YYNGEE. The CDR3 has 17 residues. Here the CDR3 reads CASSVGGTSVTGKTQYF. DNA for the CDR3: TGTGCCAGCAGCGTAGGCGGAACTAGCGTGACGGGGAAGACCCAGTACTTC.